The 23 T cell receptor beta chains below come from one sample, sequenced in a study of blood T cells in healthy people across ages. Primed by a sample-barcoded 5' primer and a J-beta primer mix, a second PCR proceeded for about 6 to 11 cycles. TCRdb ran MiXCR on the 5' RACE reads and lists one entry per CDR3 protein. The sample includes 950,000 to 1,200,000 distinct CDR3 sequences, around two fifths of them seen just once. Input material: blood. The receptors here all came from a man between 18 and 35 years old in good health.

The chain has TRBV7-2 and TRBJ2-5; unclear D gene. The CDR3 is 15 residues long. The germline V gene encodes CDR1 SGHTA and CDR2 FQGNSA. Deletions cut 2 bases from V and 0 bases from J, with 10 bases between. CDR3 sequence: CASSLYGSDQETQYF. The CDR3 region has the DNA TGTGCCAGCAGCTTATACGGGTCAGACCAAGAGACCCAGTACTTC.

J is TRBJ1-5 and V is TRBV7-2, with D uncertain. The CDR3 is 14 amino acids. Per the germline V gene, CDR1 is SGHTA and CDR2 is FQGNSA. Deletions cut 1 base from V and 2 bases from J, with 6 bases between. CDR3 DNA sequence: TGTGCCAGCAGCTTAGACACCCGCAATCAGCCCCAGCATTTT. This sequence encodes CASSLDTRNQPQHF.

This clonotype was picked up many times. The chain recombines TRBV12-3 or TRBV12-4 with TRBJ1-4; TRBD1 is a possible D gene (6 bases). The CDR3 spans 14 residues. The V end lost 5 bases, the J end lost 5 bases, and 12 bases lay between the germline ends. CDR3 DNA sequence: TGTGCCAGCAGTCCCGTAGACAGGAATGAAAAACTGTTTTTT. The encoded protein is CASSPVDRNEKLFF.

There are a few counts of this clonotype. CDR3 sequence: CSASKQGLGGEQYF. In DNA, the CDR3 is TGCAGTGCTAGTAAACAGGGTTTAGGTGGCGAGCAGTACTTC. V gene TRBV20-1 combines with J gene TRBJ2-7, with D perhaps TRBD1 (6 bases). Germline V gives CDR1 DFQATT, CDR2 SNEGSKA (reference sequence). Trimming stripped 3 bases from V and 6 bases from J, with 18 bases between. The CDR3 has 14 residues.

This clonotype showed up many times. This sequence joins TRBV29-1 and TRBJ2-2; the match to TRBD2 covers 7 bases. Trimming removed 6 bases from V and 4 bases from J; junction bases left unmatched: 14. This CDR3 spans 16 amino acids. CDR1 and CDR2 (germline): SQVTM, ANQGSEA. Here the CDR3 reads CSVGFGTTLGTGELFF. As DNA, the CDR3 is TGCAGCGTCGGGTTCGGGACTACCCTAGGCACCGGGGAGCTGTTTTTT.

In its sample, this clonotype was seen a few times. The J gene is TRBJ2-1, the V gene TRBV12-3 or TRBV12-4; D gene ambiguous. This CDR3 region has 14 residues. V dropped 7 bases and J dropped 3 bases, with 13 bases sitting between them. The DNA of the CDR3 is TGTGCCAGCATCGGGCAGTTGGGCTACAATGAGCAGTTCTTC. It yields the protein CASIGQLGYNEQFF.

The CDR3 DNA reads as TGTGCCAGCAGTTACTCCCTGGGGCGGGGCTCGAACACCGGGGAGCTGTTTTTT. Its translation: CASSYSLGRGSNTGELFF. V usage is TRBV6-5 and J usage is TRBJ2-2; D is possibly TRBD2 (6 bases). Germline loops: CDR1 MNHEY, CDR2 SVGAGI. The CDR3 extends over 18 amino acids. V lost 0 bases and J 0 bases, leaving 14 bases between the germline ends.

The V gene is TRBV4-1, the J gene TRBJ2-1; tentative D call: TRBD2 (5 bases). CDR1 and CDR2 (germline): MGHRA, YSYEKL. CDR3 size: 14 residues. The V end lost 1 base, the J end lost 8 bases, and 12 bases lay between the germline ends. The CDR3: CASSQVAWGDEQFF. CDR3 DNA sequence: TGCGCCAGCAGCCAAGTAGCATGGGGAGATGAGCAGTTCTTC.

This chain joins TRBV30 and TRBJ1-2, with a possible D match to TRBD1 (5 bases). There are 13 residues in the CDR3. Trimming took off 4 bases at V and 7 bases at J, with 16 bases between the two ends. Germline CDR1 reads GTSNPN; CDR2 reads SVGIG (reference sequence). The CDR3 DNA reads TGTGCCTGGAAGCTGGGGGGGTTTAGTGGCTACACCTTC. Translated: CAWKLGGFSGYTF.

This rearrangement joins TRBV6-2 or TRBV6-3 to TRBJ2-3, with 12 nucleotides matching TRBD2. Losses at the gene ends were 10 bases for V and 2 bases for J; bases not matched to a gene: 7. Germline lookup yields CDR1 MNHEY and CDR2 SVGEGT. The CDR3 is 15 amino acids. CDR3 in amino acids: CAIRGLAGLTDTQYF. As DNA, the CDR3 is TGTGCCATCAGAGGACTAGCGGGGCTCACAGATACGCAGTATTTT.

This clonotype occurred a few times. This chain joins TRBV20-1 and TRBJ2-1, with 7 bases fitting TRBD1. With V trimmed by 3 bases and J by 0 bases, 2 bases remained unmatched. Per the germline V gene, CDR1 is DFQATT and CDR2 is SNEGSKA (reference sequence). This CDR3 has 14 amino acids. For the CDR3, the DNA is TGCAGTGCTAGGGGACAGAGCTCCTACAATGAGCAGTTCTTC. Its translation is CSARGQSSYNEQFF.

The J gene is TRBJ1-5, the V gene TRBV6-5; D might be TRBD1 (5 bases). The V gene's germline CDR1 is MNHEY and CDR2 SVGAGI. With 8 bases removed from V and 5 bases from J, the gap between germline ends came to 13 bases. CDR3 size: 13 residues. The CDR3 DNA is TGTGCCAGCGGGGGGGGACCTGATCAGCCCCAGCATTTT. As protein: CASGGGPDQPQHF.

This clonotype was found a few times. The rearrangement uses TRBV27 and TRBJ1-6; no clear D gene. V lost 3 bases and J 4 bases, leaving 7 bases between the germline ends. The CDR3 contains 14 residues. Germline CDR1 and CDR2: MNHEY and SMNVEV (reference sequence). This CDR3 is CASSFSAYNSPLHF. Here the CDR3 DNA reads TGTGCCAGCAGTTTTTCCGCTTATAATTCACCCCTCCACTTT.

This rearrangement joins TRBV2 to TRBJ2-1; no clear D. CDR1 and CDR2 from the germline V gene are SNHLY and FYNNEI. The CDR3 totals 12 residues. Trimming removed 7 bases from V and 8 bases from J, with 12 bases in between. The CDR3 region is CASINPGDEQFF. In nucleotides, the CDR3 is TGTGCCAGCATTAATCCTGGGGATGAGCAGTTCTTC.

The chain links TRBV5-6 to TRBJ2-1; D possibly corresponds to TRBD1 (5 bases). CDR3 length equals 15 residues. Germline V CDR1 and CDR2: SGHDT, YYEEEE. The V gene lost 2 bases and the J gene lost 6 bases, with 15 bases spanning the gap. The CDR3 loop reads CASSLEGQVVNEQFF. CDR3 nucleotide sequence: TGTGCCAGCAGCTTAGAAGGACAAGTAGTCAATGAGCAGTTCTTC. Together with reference TRBV5-6 and TRBJ2-1, the CDR3 gives the full variable domain: DAGVTQSPTHLIKTRGQQVTLRCSPKSGHDTVSWYQQALGQGPQFIFQYYEEEERQRGNFPDRFSGHQFPNYSSELNVNALLLGDSALYLCASSLEGQVVNEQFFGPGTRLTVL.

This clonotype was observed a few times. The chain has TRBV4-3 and TRBJ2-2; a possible D gene is TRBD1 (6 bases). This CDR3 region has 16 residues. V was clipped by 3 bases and J by 5 bases, with 16 bases between them. CDR1 is LGHNA and CDR2 is YSLEER in the germline V gene. This chain's CDR3 is CASSQSHRDRTGELFF. The CDR3 nucleotides read TGCGCCAGCAGCCAGAGTCACAGGGATCGTACCGGGGAGCTGTTTTTT.

This chain links TRBV7-9 with TRBJ2-1; possible D gene TRBD1, 5 bases. V was trimmed by 6 bases and J by 1 base, leaving 13 bases between them. Germline values: CDR1 SEHNR, CDR2 FQNEAQ (reference sequence). The CDR3 runs 15 residues. DNA for the CDR3: TGTGCCAGCAGTTCCAGGGTGCCGTCCTACAATGAGCAGTTCTTC. This translates into CASSSRVPSYNEQFF.

The rearrangement links TRBV7-9 to TRBJ1-1; TRBD1 matches 8 bases. Germline V gene sequence: CDR1 SEHNR, CDR2 FQNEAQ (reference sequence). This CDR3 is built from 14 residues. J gave up 12 bases and V 2 bases, and 11 bases lay outside the gene matches. The CDR3 spells CASSLLTGATMSFF. Here the CDR3 DNA reads TGTGCCAGCAGCTTACTGACAGGGGCGACCATGTCTTTCTTT.

This rearrangement joins TRBV9 to TRBJ2-6; D is possibly TRBD1 (5 bases). The CDR3 is 16 residues long. Trimming cost V 2 bases and J 0 bases, with 9 bases left between them. Looked up from germline, CDR1 is SGDLS and CDR2 is YYNGEE. The CDR3 DNA reads as TGTGCCAGCAGCGTTGGACACTACTCTGGGGCCAACGTCCTGACTTTC. It yields the protein CASSVGHYSGANVLTF. The variable domain in full, with the rest retrieved from reference TRBV9 and TRBJ2-6, is DSGVTQTPKHLITATGQRVTLRCSPRSGDLSVYWYQQSLDQGLQFLIQYYNGEERAKGNILERFSAQQFPDLHSELNLSSLELGDSALYFCASSVGHYSGANVLTFGAGSRLTVL.

The table lists this clonotype with a count of one. This chain uses TRBV9 with TRBJ1-2, with TRBD1 matching over 8 bases. CDR1 and CDR2 (germline): SGDLS, YYNGEE. With 3 bases clipped from V and 7 bases from J, the junction kept 8 bases outside the gene matches. The CDR3 extends over 14 amino acids. CDR3 DNA: TGTGCCAGCAGCGGCAAGACAGGGGTGTGTGGCTACACCTTC. This translates into CASSGKTGVCGYTF.

This clonotype was observed a handful of times. The chain combines TRBV7-9 with TRBJ1-6; perhaps TRBD1 as D (5 bases). Germline CDR1 reads SEHNR; CDR2 reads FQNEAQ (reference sequence). This CDR3 comprises 14 residues. V lost 1 base and J 8 bases, leaving 9 bases between the germline ends. The CDR3 spells CASSLGTRDSPLHF. The CDR3 DNA reads TGTGCCAGCAGCTTAGGGACAAGGGATTCACCCCTCCACTTT.

This chain joins TRBV5-1 and TRBJ2-1, with D hard to call. This CDR3 contains 18 residues. Trimming took 2 bases from V and 0 from J, leaving 18 bases between them. CDR1 is SGHRS, CDR2 YFSETQ, per germline. CDR3 DNA: TGCGCCAGCAGCTTTCTTCCCTTCGGGTCAATCTCCTACAATGAGCAGTTCTTC. Translation: CASSFLPFGSISYNEQFF.

This chain joins TRBV20-1 and TRBJ1-4; a possible D gene is TRBD1 (5 bases). The V gene's germline CDR1 is DFQATT and CDR2 SNEGSKA (reference sequence). Trimming removed 2 bases at V and 0 bases at J, with 22 bases between. The CDR3 loop spans 19 amino acids. The CDR3 sequence is CSARKYKERDASTNEKLFF. As DNA, the CDR3 is TGCAGTGCTAGAAAATATAAGGAAAGGGACGCGTCAACTAATGAAAAACTGTTTTTT.